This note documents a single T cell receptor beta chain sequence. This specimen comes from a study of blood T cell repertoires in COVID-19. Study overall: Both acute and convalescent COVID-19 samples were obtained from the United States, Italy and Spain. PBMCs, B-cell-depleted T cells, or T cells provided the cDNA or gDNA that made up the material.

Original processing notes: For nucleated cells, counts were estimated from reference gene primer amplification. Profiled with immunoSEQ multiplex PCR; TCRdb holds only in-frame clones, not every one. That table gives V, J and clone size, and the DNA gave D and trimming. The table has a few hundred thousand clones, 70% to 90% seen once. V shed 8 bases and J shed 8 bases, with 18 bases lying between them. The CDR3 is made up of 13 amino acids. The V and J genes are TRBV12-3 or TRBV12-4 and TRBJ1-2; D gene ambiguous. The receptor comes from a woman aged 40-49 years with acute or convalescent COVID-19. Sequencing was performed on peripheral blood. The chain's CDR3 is CASAPGGSDGYTF. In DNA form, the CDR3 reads TGTGCCAGCGCCCCGGGCGGGTCCGACGGCTACACCTTC.